Described below is a single T cell receptor (beta chain) sequence and its context. The target antigen is unknown. Germline values: CDR1 MNHNS, CDR2 SASEGT. The V end was cut by 3 bases, the J end by 0 bases, with 9 bases between. The CDR3 covers 15 residues. The data were obtained in a study of shared clonotypes between healthy human individuals. Study-wide points: Genetic and exposure-history diversity was limited by the small donor number.

All donors were healthy HIV-negative adults lacking recent acute infections or vaccinations. Across several immunoSEQ plates, the genomic DNA of each subset was split evenly. Original processing notes: Junction-only sequences without quality scores were provided by ImmunoSEQ, so filtering was different. Produced via immunoSEQ multiplex PCR; TCRdb's table is partial and in-frame only. The D gene and trimming were derived from the DNA, and the V and J assignments and clone size from that table. Among about half a million clones listed, 70% to 80% were seen once. The gene calls are TRBV6-1 and TRBJ2-1; D may be TRBD2 (6 bases). Sequenced sample: PBMCs. This TCR derives from a woman aged 40 to 50 in good health. Some clones in this sample may be carry-over from other donors' samples. CDR3 sequence (DNA): TGTGCCAGCAGTGATATGCGGGGCTCCTACAATGAGCAGTTCTTC. Protein sequence: CASSDMRGSYNEQFF.